The 14 T cell receptor beta chains in this list originate from one sample, sequenced in a study of cytomegalovirus exposure and HLA in healthy donors. Generated by immunoSEQ multiplex PCR, the TCRdb table keeps only in-frame clones and is missing some. The sample consists of 65,000 or so clones, just over 90% of them appearing once. Sequenced input: PBMCs. Receptor source: a woman younger than 30 in good health and CMV-seronegative.

The chain employs TRBV27 and TRBJ2-3; the match to TRBD2 covers 9 bases. Trimming at V came to 6 bases and at J to 2 bases, leaving 12 bases not matched to a gene. This CDR3 is built from 17 residues. The germline V gene has CDR1 MNHEY and CDR2 SMNVEV (reference sequence). The CDR3 reads CASRKKLAGAHTDTQYF. The CDR3 DNA reads TGTGCCAGCAGAAAGAAATTAGCGGGAGCGCACACAGATACGCAGTATTTT.

The chain is built from TRBV4-1 and TRBJ2-5; 9 bases are a match to TRBD2. Per the germline V gene, CDR1 is MGHRA and CDR2 is YSYEKL. With 4 bases clipped from V and 4 bases from J, the junction kept 13 bases outside the gene matches. This CDR3 has 17 amino acids. CDR3 sequence (DNA): TGCGCCAGCAGCCGGGGCGGGGGGGCCTTCTACTTAGAGACCCAGTACTTC. It codes for CASSRGGGAFYLETQYF.

This rearrangement joins TRBV28 to TRBJ2-2; D is possibly TRBD1 (5 bases). Trimming removed 6 bases at V and 1 base at J, with 15 bases between. The CDR3 totals 16 residues. Germline CDR1 and CDR2: MDHEN and SYDVKM. DNA of the CDR3: TGTGCCAGCAGCCACATGGGGCAGGGGAACACCGGGGAGCTGTTTTTT. This encodes CASSHMGQGNTGELFF.

The chain carries TRBV30 and TRBJ1-4, with TRBD1 matching 7 bases. The J segment lost 7 bases and the V segment lost 2 bases, leaving 7 bases of the junction unmatched. The CDR3 is made up of 14 amino acids. Germline V gives CDR1 GTSNPN, CDR2 SVGIG (reference sequence). The CDR3 sequence: CAWSNTGVGEKLFF. Written as DNA, the CDR3 is TGTGCCTGGAGTAATACAGGGGTGGGTGAAAAACTGTTTTTT.

The chain couples TRBV6-5 to TRBJ1-1, with 7 bases aligning to TRBD1. With 0 bases clipped from V and 2 bases from J, the junction kept 3 bases outside the gene matches. In germline, CDR1 is MNHEY, CDR2 SVGAGI. There are 15 residues in the CDR3. This CDR3 reads CASSYSGGLNTEAFF. For the CDR3, the DNA is TGTGCCAGCAGTTACTCAGGGGGCCTTAACACTGAAGCTTTCTTT.

The CDR3, as DNA: TGTGCCAGCAGCCGAGGTGTCGGGGGAGGTCTGAACACTGAAGCTTTCTTT. This encodes CASSRGVGGGLNTEAFF. This chain joins TRBV11-1 and TRBJ1-1; tentatively, D is TRBD1 (5 bases). The CDR3 sequence is 17 residues long. CDR1 and CDR2 from the germline V gene are SGHAT and FQDESV (reference sequence). With 5 bases removed from V and 0 bases from J, the gap between germline ends came to 19 bases.

The CDR3 DNA follows: TGTGCCAGCAGCGTAGCTACAGGATCTGTATCTGAAGCTTTCTTT. Residues: CASSVATGSVSEAFF. The chain combines TRBV9 with TRBJ1-1; maybe TRBD1 (5 bases). Germline values: CDR1 SGDLS, CDR2 YYNGEE. The CDR3 is 15 residues long. V lost 0 bases and J lost 6, with 15 bases in between.

Concerning this clone: The junction does not match germline at one end; this may be a read error. J is TRBJ2-5 and V is TRBV15; D is unresolved. CDR3 length: 12 residues. CDR1 is LNHNV and CDR2 is YYDKDF in the germline V gene (reference sequence). The CDR3 sequence: CATSRDAAILNF. CDR3 coding DNA: TGTGCCACCAGCAGAGATGCGGCGATATTGAACTTC.

This chain links TRBV30 with TRBJ2-1; D gene ambiguous. CDR3 length: 12 residues. Trimming pared 2 bases from V and 6 bases from J, leaving 8 bases between. CDR1 is GTSNPN and CDR2 is SVGIG in the germline V gene (reference sequence). Written as DNA, the CDR3 is TGTGCCTGGAGTTCCTCGGGCAATGAGCAGTTCTTC. It encodes CAWSSSGNEQFF.

As concerns this clone: The junction departs from the called germline gene at one end, perhaps through a read error. This chain uses TRBV6-1 with TRBJ1-1, with TRBD1 as a possible D gene (5 bases). The CDR3 runs to 11 residues. Germline V gene sequence: CDR1 MNHNS, CDR2 SASEGT. The DNA for the CDR3 is TGTGCCAGCAGTTCCGGGACTCCCGGCCTCTTT. This encodes CASSSGTPGLF.

V and J are TRBV19 and TRBJ1-4; 8 positions agree with TRBD1. Germline CDR1 LNHDA, CDR2 SQIVND (reference sequence). This CDR3 has 14 amino acids. V lost 5 bases, J lost 6 bases, and 5 bases stayed unmatched. For the CDR3, the DNA is TGTGCCAGTAGTGAGGACAGGGTTGATGAAAAACTGTTTTTT. It is translated as CASSEDRVDEKLFF. Full variable domain (rest looked up from reference TRBV19 and TRBJ1-4): DGGITQSPKYLFRKEGQNVTLSCEQNLNHDAMYWYRQDPGQGLRLIYYSQIVNDFQKGDIAEGYSVSREKKESFPLTVTSAQKNPTAFYLCASSEDRVDEKLFFGSGTQLSVL.

V gene TRBV18 combines with J gene TRBJ2-6; TRBD2 aligns across 10 bases. The CDR3 spans 18 residues. Trimming removed 6 bases from V and 2 bases from J; junction bases left unmatched: 10. The V gene's germline CDR1 is KGHSH and CDR2 LQKENI. DNA of the CDR3: TGTGCCAGCTCCGTCCGTTCGGGACTAGCGACTGGGGCCAACGTCCTGACTTTC. It specifies CASSVRSGLATGANVLTF.

The chain is built from TRBV19 and TRBJ2-1, with 8 bases that match TRBD2. This CDR3 contains 15 residues. CDR1 is LNHDA and CDR2 is SQIVND in the germline V gene (reference sequence). The V segment lost 5 bases and the J segment 8 bases; nucleotides outside the gene matches: 11. This CDR3 is CASSVGASGFDEQFF. CDR3 nucleotide sequence: TGTGCCAGTAGTGTTGGGGCTAGCGGGTTCGATGAGCAGTTCTTC. Full variable domain (missing parts from reference TRBV19 and TRBJ2-1): DGGITQSPKYLFRKEGQNVTLSCEQNLNHDAMYWYRQDPGQGLRLIYYSQIVNDFQKGDIAEGYSVSREKKESFPLTVTSAQKNPTAFYLCASSVGASGFDEQFFGPGTRLTVL.

This chain links TRBV6-5 with TRBJ1-1; 7 nucleotides match TRBD1. CDR1 and CDR2 (germline): MNHEY, SVGAGI. The CDR3 spans 12 residues. V lost 5 bases to trimming and J lost 8 bases; unmatched junction nucleotides: 5. CDR3 coding DNA: TGTGCCAGCAGTGACAGGACAGGCGAAGCTTTCTTT. As protein: CASSDRTGEAFF.